This T cell receptor beta chain was documented in a study of blood T cells in healthy people across ages. Broader study findings: The study found more naive CD4+ cells and higher diversity in long-lived than aged donors. Investigators viewed diversity estimates from one million T cells as underestimates, the study reported.

This CDR3 has 14 amino acids. The ends lost 6 bases at V and 2 bases at J; junction bases unmatched: 5. CDR1 and CDR2 (germline): ENHRY, SYGVKD. A second PCR, run for roughly 7 to 11 cycles, used a sample-barcoded 5' primer plus a J-beta primer mix. A 12-random-nucleotide template-switch adaptor tagged each cDNA molecule. The yield of each sample was at least 3 million CDR3-containing paired-end reads. TCRdb used MiXCR to reprocess the 5' RACE reads, holding one entry per CDR3 protein. The sample yields about 570,000 distinct CDR3 sequences, roughly 28% seen once. On this clonotype itself: Its antigen is not identified.

This TCR came from a woman aged 70-85 years in good health. Source material: blood. This sequence joins TRBV10-3 and TRBJ1-2; 8 bases match TRBD1. The CDR3 here is CAIRPWTGNYGYTF. The DNA for the CDR3 is TGTGCCATCAGACCATGGACAGGGAACTATGGCTACACCTTC.